These 27 T cell receptor beta chains share one sample of origin, sequenced in a study of T cells in Graves' hyperthyroidism and ophthalmopathy. Amplified regions were TCR beta CDR3 sequences from RNA transcripts. With the HTBI primer set, the TCR CDR3 went through a first round of RT-PCR. TCRdb re-derived calls from the multiplex PCR reads in MiXCR, one entry per CDR3 protein. The sample includes 550,000 to 600,000 distinct CDR3 sequences, 11% to 15% of them seen just once. Sequencing input: blood. Receptor source: a woman aged 18-29 years with Graves' ophthalmopathy.

The chain couples TRBV24-1 to TRBJ2-7; 10 nucleotides align to TRBD1. J gave up 2 bases and V 4 bases, and 4 bases lay outside the gene matches. CDR1 and CDR2 (germline): KGHDR, SFDVKD. The CDR3 length is 15 residues. The CDR3 DNA is TGTGCCACCAGTGACCGCGGGACAGGGGCCTACGAGCAGTACTTC. It yields the protein CATSDRGTGAYEQYF.

This clonotype was counted between two and nine times. The chain joins TRBV5-1 to TRBJ2-1; TRBD2 matches at 7 bases. CDR1 and CDR2 from the germline V gene are SGHRS and YFSETQ. The junction had 5 bases not matched to a gene; V was cut back by 0 bases and J by 8 bases. This CDR3 has 14 amino acids. The CDR3 nucleotides are TGCGCCAGCAGCTTGGCCGTGGCGGGAGATGAGCAGTTCTTC. Amino acids: CASSLAVAGDEQFF.

CDR3 nucleotide sequence: TGTGCCAGCAGCTTTGTGGACAGCCTTCTTGACTACACCTTC. It codes for CASSFVDSLLDYTF. The gene calls are TRBV5-6 and TRBJ1-2, with D perhaps TRBD1 (6 bases). The V gene lost 2 bases and the J gene lost 10 bases, with 18 bases spanning the gap. The CDR3 is made up of 14 amino acids. CDR1 and CDR2 from the germline V gene are SGHDT and YYEEEE.

In this sample, this clonotype turned up many times. The genes are TRBV28 and TRBJ2-1; either TRBD1 or TRBD2 may supply D (7 bases each). Germline lookup yields CDR1 MDHEN and CDR2 SYDVKM. Trimming shortened V by 5 bases and J by 4 bases, and 24 bases separated the two germline ends. This CDR3 contains 18 residues. Here the CDR3 reads CASSPRQGMGGGYNEQFF. The CDR3 region has the DNA TGTGCCAGCAGTCCACGACAGGGAATGGGGGGGGGATACAATGAGCAGTTCTTC.

CDR3 DNA sequence: TGCGCCAGCAGCTGGGGACCAGGGGCACCTGGCACTGAAGCTTTCTTT. Protein product: CASSWGPGAPGTEAFF. The V gene is TRBV5-1, the J gene TRBJ1-1; tentative D call: TRBD1 (6 bases). The CDR3 length is 16 residues. The germline gives CDR1 SGHRS, CDR2 YFSETQ. Trimming cost V 3 bases and J 4 bases, with 19 bases left between them.

Ten or more counts support this clonotype. The rearrangement uses TRBV28 and TRBJ2-7, with D maybe TRBD2 (6 bases). The CDR3 extends over 14 amino acids. In germline, CDR1 is MDHEN, CDR2 SYDVKM. With 6 bases removed from V and 3 bases from J, the gap between germline ends came to 15 bases. As DNA, the CDR3 is TGTGCCAGCAGACGGGACTTCCAAAGCTACGAGCAGTACTTC. Protein product: CASRRDFQSYEQYF.

The V and J genes are TRBV19 and TRBJ2-1, with 11 bases matching TRBD2. The CDR3 length is 16 residues. Trimming took 5 bases from V and 6 from J; bases not matched to a gene: 9. Germline V gives CDR1 LNHDA, CDR2 SQIVND (reference sequence). The DNA for the CDR3 is TGTGCCAGTAGTCGTCTTAGCGGGAGGGCTCCCAATGAGCAGTTCTTC. Protein sequence: CASSRLSGRAPNEQFF.

This clonotype was observed at least ten times. J is TRBJ1-2 and V is TRBV3-1; D gene unclear. V was cut by 2 bases and J by 8 bases, with 6 bases left in between. The CDR3 has 11 residues. The germline V gene encodes CDR1 LGHDT and CDR2 YNNKEL (reference sequence). The CDR3 DNA reads TGTGCCAGCAGCCAACACAGAGGCTACACCTTC. Amino acid sequence: CASSQHRGYTF.

The rearrangement links TRBV6-2 or TRBV6-3 to TRBJ2-4; D might be TRBD2 (6 bases). Germline values: CDR1 MNHEY, CDR2 SVGEGT. CDR3 length: 13 residues. V lost 6 bases and J 7 bases, leaving 13 bases between the germline ends. This CDR3 is CASSTGTSNIQYF. In DNA, the CDR3 is TGTGCCAGCAGCACCGGGACTTCGAACATTCAGTACTTC.

Note on this clonotype: Possible read error: a much larger clone is one base away. The rearrangement joins TRBV12-5 to TRBJ1-4; D perhaps matches TRBD1 (6 bases). Trimming took off 5 bases at V and 8 bases at J, with 12 bases between the two ends. Germline assignment: CDR1 LGHNT and CDR2 FRNRAP. There are 13 residues in the CDR3. CDR3 loop: CASGPSTGEKLFF. Written as DNA, the CDR3 is TGTGCTAGTGGTCCCAGCACAGGGGAAAAACTGTTTTTT.

This clonotype was picked up a small number of times. This sequence joins TRBV6-4 and TRBJ2-3; 11 nucleotides line up with TRBD2. V shed 2 bases and J 5 bases; nucleotides not matched to a gene: 0. Germline V gives CDR1 MRHNA, CDR2 SNTAGT. CDR3 length equals 14 residues. The CDR3 DNA follows: TGTGCCAGCAGTGACGGACTAGCGGGAGATACGCAGTATTTT. It specifies CASSDGLAGDTQYF.

This chain connects TRBV20-1 to TRBJ1-1, with D unclear. The CDR3 is 8 residues long. Per the germline V gene, CDR1 is DFQATT and CDR2 is SNEGSKA (reference sequence). CDR3 coding DNA: TGCGTGTTCGATGAAGCTTTCTTT. It encodes CVFDEAFF.

Ten or more counts support this clonotype. This chain links TRBV6-6 with TRBJ1-1; D unresolved. The germline V and J ends were trimmed by 2 bases and 0 bases, with 19 bases remaining between them. The CDR3 consists of 18 residues. Germline loops: CDR1 MNHNY, CDR2 SVGAGI (reference sequence). The CDR3 region is CASSYRSGSYSVNTEAFF. The CDR3 DNA reads as TGTGCCAGCAGTTACAGGAGCGGGTCGTACTCGGTGAACACTGAAGCTTTCTTT.

This clonotype was recorded many times. The CDR3 is CSARRGTSSPAGEQFF. In DNA form, the CDR3 reads TGCAGTGCTAGAAGGGGGACTAGTTCCCCGGCGGGTGAGCAGTTCTTC. The chain combines TRBV20-1 with TRBJ2-1, with 8 bases matching TRBD2. Trimming cost V 2 bases and J 9 bases; bases outside gene matches: 15. The germline CDR1 and CDR2 sequences are DFQATT and SNEGSKA (reference sequence). CDR3 length equals 16 residues.

In its sample, this clonotype was seen many times. The gene calls are TRBV6-2 or TRBV6-3 and TRBJ2-1; D ambiguous. Looked up from germline, CDR1 is MNHEY and CDR2 is SVGEGT. With 6 bases removed from V and 7 bases from J, the gap between germline ends came to 19 bases. The CDR3 has 15 amino acids. This chain's CDR3 is CASRQPGQRANEQFF. The CDR3 DNA reads as TGTGCCAGCAGGCAACCGGGCCAAAGGGCAAATGAGCAGTTCTTC.

This clonotype has just a few counts. CDR3 loop: CASSLGTLEKLFF. In DNA form, the CDR3 reads TGTGCCAGCAGCCTAGGGACGCTAGAAAAACTGTTTTTT. The rearrangement links TRBV9 to TRBJ1-4; D may be TRBD1 (5 bases). The CDR3 loop spans 13 amino acids. In germline, CDR1 is SGDLS, CDR2 YYNGEE. V was clipped by 4 bases and J by 8 bases, with 12 bases between them.

There are many counts of this clonotype. The rearrangement uses TRBV15 and TRBJ2-7, with TRBD2 identical over 9 bases. CDR1 and CDR2 (germline): LNHNV, YYDKDF (reference sequence). The length of the CDR3 is 15 residues. Trimming took 1 base from V and 2 from J; bases not matched to a gene: 3. CDR3 nucleotides: TGTGCCACCAGCAGAGGACTAGCGGAAACCTACGAGCAGTACTTC. Protein: CATSRGLAETYEQYF. Full variable domain (outside the CDR3, taken from reference TRBV15 and TRBJ2-7): DAMVIQNPRYQVTQFGKPVTLSCSQTLNHNVMYWYQQKSSQAPKLLFHYYDKDFNNEADTPDNFQSRRPNTSFCFLDIRSPGLGDTAMYLCATSRGLAETYEQYFGPGTRLTVT.

Ten or more counts support this clonotype. The chain recombines TRBV29-1 with TRBJ1-6; 11 nucleotides line up with TRBD1. The CDR3 is made up of 14 amino acids. Germline assignment: CDR1 SQVTM and CDR2 ANQGSEA. The V gene end was trimmed by 8 bases and the J gene end by 11 bases; junction bases not matched to a gene: 11. The DNA of the CDR3 is TGCAGCCCCCCGGGGGACAGGGGGAGACCACCCCTCCACTTT. It codes for CSPPGDRGRPPLHF.

This clonotype appeared many times. The chain carries TRBV20-1 and TRBJ1-5, with D possibly TRBD1 on 6 matching bases. The CDR3 length is 17 residues. Between the trimmed V and J ends, which lost 2 bases and 0 bases, there was a span of 17 bases. Germline values: CDR1 DFQATT, CDR2 SNEGSKA (reference sequence). The CDR3 here is CSARPIQGWDSNQPQHF. The CDR3 DNA reads TGCAGTGCTAGACCTATTCAGGGGTGGGATAGCAATCAGCCCCAGCATTTT.

This clonotype was seen only a few times. The CDR3 loop is CSVLRQGGRILSANYGYTF. CDR3 bases: TGCAGCGTTCTCAGGCAGGGGGGAAGGATTTTATCAGCTAACTATGGCTACACCTTC. This rearrangement joins TRBV29-1 to TRBJ1-2; 7 positions agree with TRBD1. The CDR3 runs 19 residues. V lost 5 bases to trimming and J lost 0 bases; unmatched junction nucleotides: 21. Germline CDR1 reads SQVTM; CDR2 reads ANQGSEA.

This clonotype was found many times. The V call is TRBV6-2 or TRBV6-3, the J call TRBJ2-3, with D possibly being TRBD1 (6 bases). The germline V and J ends were trimmed by 2 bases and 4 bases, with 10 bases remaining between them. Per the germline V gene, CDR1 is MNHEY and CDR2 is SVGEGT. There are 14 residues in the CDR3. For the CDR3, the DNA is TGTGCCAGCAGTTACACACAGGGAGCAGATACGCAGTATTTT. This gives the protein CASSYTQGADTQYF.

This clonotype showed up many times. The chain couples TRBV5-5 to TRBJ2-7; a weak D match, TRBD1 (5 bases). Deletions cut 2 bases from V and 0 bases from J, with 9 bases between. This CDR3 comprises 14 residues. CDR1 is SGHKS, CDR2 YYEKEE, per germline (reference sequence). The CDR3 sequence is CASSLADSSYEQYF. The CDR3 DNA reads as TGTGCCAGCAGCTTAGCCGACAGCTCCTACGAGCAGTACTTC.

V and J are TRBV28 and TRBJ1-3; D is ambiguous. The germline CDR1 and CDR2 sequences are MDHEN and SYDVKM. CDR3 length: 14 residues. The germline V and J ends were trimmed by 3 bases and 0 bases, with 6 bases remaining between them. Here the CDR3 reads CASSLYASGNTIYF. CDR3 coding DNA: TGTGCCAGCAGTTTGTATGCCTCTGGAAACACCATATATTTT.

This clonotype was counted many times. The chain is built from TRBV11-2 and TRBJ1-2, with D possibly being TRBD1 (6 bases). CDR3 length: 13 residues. Germline V gives CDR1 SGHAT, CDR2 FQNNGV. Trimming took off 1 base at V and 8 bases at J, with 11 bases between the two ends. The CDR3 DNA reads TGTGCCAGCAGCTTAGGGCGGGGGCGAGGCTACACCTTC. Translation gives CASSLGRGRGYTF.

Ten or more counts support this clonotype. J is TRBJ2-2 and V is TRBV2, with TRBD1 identical over 7 bases. The V gene's germline CDR1 is SNHLY and CDR2 FYNNEI. With 5 bases clipped from V and 3 bases from J, the junction kept 6 bases outside the gene matches. The CDR3 is made up of 15 amino acids. CDR3 amino acids: CASSWGTADTGELFF. In DNA form, the CDR3 reads TGTGCCAGCAGTTGGGGGACAGCGGACACCGGGGAGCTGTTTTTT. The variable domain in full, completed from reference TRBV2 and TRBJ2-2, reads EPEVTQTPSHQVTQMGQEVILRCVPISNHLYFYWYRQILGQKVEFLVSFYNNEISEKSEIFDDQFSVERPDGSNFTLKIRSTKLEDSAMYFCASSWGTADTGELFFGEGSRLTVL.

This clonotype was counted between two and nine times. The CDR3 DNA follows: TGCGCCAGCAGCCAAGAGCTGGGTGGAGGAGAAGCTTTCTTT. This codes for CASSQELGGGEAFF. The rearrangement joins TRBV4-3 to TRBJ1-1; D uncertain. CDR1 and CDR2 (germline): LGHNA, YSLEER. With 0 bases removed from V and 8 bases from J, the gap between germline ends came to 13 bases. The CDR3 loop spans 14 amino acids.

The chain links TRBV12-3 or TRBV12-4 to TRBJ1-2; D gene unclear. V lost 7 bases and J lost 2, with 14 bases in between. There are 14 residues in the CDR3. For the CDR3, the DNA is TGTGCCAGCAATGGTCCTCAGGAAAACTATGGCTACACCTTC. Its protein is CASNGPQENYGYTF.